This TCR beta chain was obtained from a study of cytomegalovirus exposure and HLA in healthy donors. The V gene end was trimmed by 2 bases and the J gene end by 7 bases; junction bases not matched to a gene: 8. The germline V gene encodes CDR1 SQVTM and CDR2 ANQGSEA. The CDR3 runs 15 residues. The PCR used 60 Vbeta and 13 Jbeta primers. Assay: immunoSEQ multiplex PCR; the TCRdb copy retains only in-frame clones and omits some. The sample yields about 180,000 clones, more than 60% seen once. The V and J genes are TRBV29-1 and TRBJ2-2, with 9 nucleotides matching TRBD1. This sequence originates from a human donor in good health. The source material was PBMCs. CDR3 in amino acids: CSVESLQGANGELFF. CDR3 nucleotides: TGCAGCGTTGAATCCCTACAGGGGGCGAACGGGGAGCTGTTTTTT.